This entry is about one T cell receptor (beta chain). It was RNA transcripts that yielded the amplified TCR beta CDR3 regions. First-round RT-PCR of the TCR CDR3 relied on the HTBI primer set. TCRdb fed the multiplex PCR reads into MiXCR, producing one record per CDR3 protein. The repertoire holds more than 300,000 distinct CDR3 sequences, around 13% seen once, with under 30% in the top ten. V was pared by 3 bases and J by 6 bases, with 14 bases between. The CDR3 is 15 amino acids. In germline, CDR1 is LNHDA, CDR2 SQIVND (reference sequence). The data are from a study of T cells in Graves' hyperthyroidism and ophthalmopathy.

The chain uses TRBV19 and TRBJ2-2; D gene uncertain. The sample consisted of blood. This receptor was taken from a woman in her twenties or thirties with Graves' hyperthyroidism. DNA of the CDR3: TGTGCCAGTAGTATCTCAGGATTATACGCCGGGGAGCTGTTTTTT. This gives the protein CASSISGLYAGELFF.